The present T cell receptor beta chain was sequenced within a study of OX40 agonist ivuxolimab in advanced cancers. Study results and limitations: Relative to CD4+, CD8+ T cells held more expanded clones on average. There was clonal expansion of CD4+ and CD8+ blood T cells by week 6 at 0.1 to 3.0 mg/kg.

Trimming left V 4 bases short and J 1 base short, with 12 bases between. Per the germline V gene, CDR1 is MNHNS and CDR2 is SASEGT. CDR3 length: 15 residues. Only in-frame clones appear in the TCRdb table, and some are missing; sequencing was by immunoSEQ multiplex PCR. This sample has more than 95,000 clones; 94% occur once, and the top ten carry 0.15% to 0.2%. To note about this clone: The antigen is unknown.

This clonotype originated in an adult with an advanced solid tumor such as melanoma, head and neck, liver or kidney cancer. This chain joins TRBV6-1 and TRBJ2-3; D is undetermined. Source: CD4+ or CD8+ T cells sorted from blood, taken in a trial of the OX40 agonist ivuxolimab. CDR3 in DNA: TGTGCCAGCAGTGTGCAGATCCGACGCACAGATACGCAGTATTTT. Translated, it gives CASSVQIRRTDTQYF.